One sample yielded the 14 T cell receptor beta chains listed below, sequenced in a study of CD8 T cells in ankylosing spondylitis (dated by TCRdb to the late 2010s). The library was prepared using 5' RACE. The instrument was an Illumina HiSeq 2500. The public reads were reanalyzed by TCRdb: fastp trimming at Q25, MiXCR alignment, in-frame beta chains only. For every CDR3 protein sequence, its rows merge into one entry that carries the most common genes and DNA. Counted in this sample were about 220,000 distinct CDR3 sequences; around 6.6% of them appeared once. The ten largest account for 12% to 15% of the sample. Which antigens these TCRs recognize remains unknown. The study at large found these results: Blood from ankylosing spondylitis patients appeared to be characterized by a TCR beta motif made up of eight highly homologous amino acid variants.

The sequenced material came from blood, either unsorted or a sorted T cell fraction (not recorded which). The receptor source for this set is a male donor with ankylosing spondylitis.

The gene calls are TRBV6-1 and TRBJ2-1; D may be TRBD2 (5 bases). The germline V gene encodes CDR1 MNHNS and CDR2 SASEGT. Trimming took 8 bases from V and 6 from J, leaving 14 bases between them. This CDR3 spans 13 amino acids. In DNA form, the CDR3 reads TGTGCCAGCGAGCAGTCTGAGGGCAATGAGCAGTTCTTC. Protein: CASEQSEGNEQFF.

In this sample, this clonotype turned up many times. The V call is TRBV28, the J call TRBJ1-4; a possible D gene is TRBD1 (5 bases). There are 14 residues in the CDR3. CDR1 and CDR2 (germline): MDHEN, SYDVKM. V gave up 5 bases and J gave up 5 bases, with 12 bases separating them. CDR3 nucleotides: TGTGCCAGCAGTCACCGACAGTTGAATGAAAAACTGTTTTTT. This translates into CASSHRQLNEKLFF.

V and J are TRBV2 and TRBJ2-5; D possibly corresponds to TRBD1 (6 bases). Trimming took off 3 bases at V and 3 bases at J, with 11 bases between the two ends. This CDR3 contains 14 residues. Germline assignment: CDR1 SNHLY and CDR2 FYNNEI. The CDR3 here is CASSEEPGEETQYF. The CDR3 coding sequence is TGTGCCAGCAGTGAGGAACCAGGGGAAGAGACCCAGTACTTC.

This clonotype was detected ten times or more. The gene calls are TRBV27 and TRBJ1-2; no clear D. This CDR3 has 14 residues. V lost 4 bases and J lost 5, with 14 bases in between. Looked up from germline, CDR1 is MNHEY and CDR2 is SMNVEV (reference sequence). The CDR3 is CASSSVPGEYGYTF. The CDR3 region has the DNA TGTGCCAGCAGTTCCGTACCCGGGGAGTATGGCTACACCTTC.

This clonotype came up many times. The chain combines TRBV11-2 with TRBJ2-2, with D unresolved. V was clipped by 7 bases and J by 2 bases, with 2 bases between them. CDR3 length: 11 residues. Germline CDR1 reads SGHAT; CDR2 reads FQNNGV. The CDR3 here is CASINTGELFF. The CDR3 bases are TGTGCCAGCATCAACACCGGGGAGCTGTTTTTT.

This clonotype was seen ten or more times. The V gene is TRBV7-9, the J gene TRBJ2-1; 8 bases agree with TRBD2. CDR1 is SEHNR, CDR2 FQNEAQ, per germline (reference sequence). Unmatched junction bases numbered 4, after V lost 2 bases and J lost 4 bases. There are 15 residues in the CDR3. CDR3 sequence (DNA): TGTGCCAGCAGCTTAACGGGAGGGCTTTACAATGAGCAGTTCTTC. This gives the protein CASSLTGGLYNEQFF. The full variable domain, its missing parts supplied by reference TRBV7-9 and TRBJ2-1, is DTGVSQNPRHKITKRGQNVTFRCDPISEHNRLYWYRQTLGQGPEFLTYFQNEAQLEKSRLLSDRFSAERPKGSFSTLEIQRTEQGDSAMYLCASSLTGGLYNEQFFGPGTRLTVL.

This clonotype was found many times. V and J are TRBV4-2 and TRBJ1-5; unclear D gene. Trimming shortened V by 2 bases and J by 3 bases, and 11 bases separated the two germline ends. Germline-derived CDR1 and CDR2 are LGHNA and YNFKEQ. The CDR3 is made up of 15 amino acids. The chain's CDR3 is CASSQTRVNNQPQHF. As DNA, the CDR3 is TGTGCCAGCAGCCAAACGCGGGTGAACAATCAGCCCCAGCATTTT.

By sample share, this clonotype is medium-sized (0.01 to 0.1%). J is TRBJ1-5 and V is TRBV6-2 or TRBV6-3; D is uncertain. The CDR3 is 16 amino acids. V was clipped by 6 bases and J by 6 bases, with 21 bases between them. Per germline, CDR1 MNHEY and CDR2 SVGEGT. The CDR3 DNA reads TGTGCCAGCAGGTCCGGGGTACTGGCAGGACGTCAGCCCCAGCATTTT. Translating gives CASRSGVLAGRQPQHF.

The rearrangement uses TRBV18 and TRBJ1-1; the D gene is possibly TRBD1 (6 bases). The CDR3 length is 16 residues. In germline, CDR1 is KGHSH, CDR2 LQKENI. Trimming stripped 8 bases from V and 0 bases from J, with 19 bases between. CDR3 nucleotides: TGTGCCAGCGCCCCTTCGGGCAGGGGCCTGAACACTGAAGCTTTCTTT. Protein product: CASAPSGRGLNTEAFF. The full variable domain, with the rest looked up from reference TRBV18 and TRBJ1-1, is NAGVMQNPRHLVRRRGQEARLRCSPMKGHSHVYWYRQLPEEGLKFMVYLQKENIIDESGMPKERFSAEFPKEGPSILRIQQVVRGDSAAYFCASAPSGRGLNTEAFFGQGTRLTVV.

This clonotype was observed a handful of times. V and J are TRBV2 and TRBJ2-7; TRBD1 matches 8 bases. With V trimmed by 8 bases and J by 3 bases, 9 bases remained unmatched. This CDR3 has 14 residues. The germline CDR1 and CDR2 sequences are SNHLY and FYNNEI. The DNA for the CDR3 is TGTGCCAGCCAAAACCGGGACAGGCGCTACGAGCAGTACTTC. This sequence encodes CASQNRDRRYEQYF.

This clonotype was recorded many times. V gene TRBV12-3 or TRBV12-4 combines with J gene TRBJ1-3; TRBD1 matches at 7 bases. V shed 7 bases, J shed 7 bases, and the junction held 7 bases outside the gene matches. The CDR3 consists of 13 residues. The CDR3, as DNA: TGTGCCAGCATCGTGAGGGGGCCCAACACCATATATTTT. It specifies CASIVRGPNTIYF.

The chain combines TRBV3-1 with TRBJ2-7; no firm D call. The germline V and J ends were trimmed by 0 bases and 7 bases, with 10 bases remaining between them. CDR3 length equals 13 residues. The germline CDR1 and CDR2 sequences are LGHDT and YNNKEL (reference sequence). The CDR3 coding sequence is TGTGCCAGCAGCCAAGATCCGACCGGGGAGCAGTACTTC. This codes for CASSQDPTGEQYF.

The sample holds many counts of this clonotype. CDR3 coding DNA: TGCGCCAGCAGCTTGGATACAGCCCTCTACGAGCAGTACTTC. Its translation: CASSLDTALYEQYF. V usage is TRBV5-1 and J usage is TRBJ2-7, with D uncertain. The CDR3 totals 14 residues. V lost 0 bases and J 3 bases, leaving 10 bases between the germline ends. Looked up from germline, CDR1 is SGHRS and CDR2 is YFSETQ. The full variable domain, its missing parts supplied by reference TRBV5-1 and TRBJ2-7, is KAGVTQTPRYLIKTRGQQVTLSCSPISGHRSVSWYQQTPGQGLQFLFEYFSETQRNKGNFPGRFSGRQFSNSRSEMNVSTLELGDSALYLCASSLDTALYEQYFGPGTRLTVT.

This clonotype has more than one count but fewer than ten. V gene TRBV3-1 combines with J gene TRBJ2-2, with D unresolved. V was shortened by 5 bases and J by 0 bases, with 19 bases between the two germline ends. CDR1 is LGHDT and CDR2 is YNNKEL in the germline V gene (reference sequence). This CDR3 contains 18 residues. The CDR3 bases are TGTGCCAGCAGCTATTCATGGGTATGGCAGACGAACACCGGGGAGCTGTTTTTT. Its translation is CASSYSWVWQTNTGELFF.